This TCR beta chain was sequenced in a study of PD-1 blockade in classical Hodgkin lymphoma. Each patient's relapse followed autologous stem cell transplantation, and brentuximab vedotin exposure varied. Assay: immunoSEQ multiplex PCR; the TCRdb copy retains only in-frame clones and omits some. The data hold 5,500 to 8,500 clones, with just under 85% observed a single time. As to this clone: No antigen is known for it.

Broader study findings: By C4D1, diversity of CD4+ TCRs had risen significantly, whereas that of CD8+ TCRs had not. Exclusion removed patients who began nivolumab under 1 year after ASCT.

Source: peripheral blood mononuclear cells (PBMCs), taken at baseline. The clonotype comes from a human donor with classical Hodgkin lymphoma.

CDR3: CSVESGRSQETQYF. CDR3 nucleotides: TGCAGCGTTGAGAGCGGGAGGTCTCAAGAGACCCAGTACTTC. The chain couples TRBV29-1 to TRBJ2-5, with TRBD2 matching 9 bases. CDR1 is SQVTM and CDR2 is ANQGSEA in the germline V gene. This CDR3 is 14 amino acids long. The V segment lost 3 bases and the J segment 2 bases; nucleotides outside the gene matches: 4. The full variable domain, its missing parts supplied by reference TRBV29-1 and TRBJ2-5, is SAVISQKPSRDICQRGTSLTIQCQVDSQVTMMFWYRQQPGQSLTLIATANQGSEATYESGFVIDKFPISRPNLTFSTLTVSNMSPEDSSIYLCSVESGRSQETQYFGPGTRLLVL.